This TCR beta chain was profiled in a study of T cells in Graves' hyperthyroidism and ophthalmopathy. Study-wide points: Within blood appeared most thyroid clonotypes that had expanded above 0.001. The model predicted ophthalmopathy a median approximately seven months before onset. A model using 13 V-J features told ophthalmopathy apart from stable hyperthyroidism.

Lactation, pregnancy, other autoimmune disease or uncontrolled infection led to exclusion of patients. Researchers amplified the TCR beta CDR3 regions from RNA transcripts. The HTBI primer set drove a first-round RT-PCR of the TCR CDR3. MiXCR, run by TCRdb on the multiplex PCR reads, gives a single entry per CDR3 protein. The table lists roughly 510,000 distinct CDR3 sequences, roughly 45% of them singletons, with 35% to 50% in the top ten. This clonotype was found a few times. The antigen is unknown. With V trimmed by 5 bases and J by 3 bases, 10 bases remained unmatched. Germline loops: CDR1 DFQATT, CDR2 SNEGSKA (reference sequence). The CDR3 loop spans 15 amino acids.

J is TRBJ2-3 and V is TRBV20-1, with 8 bases lining up with TRBD1. This clonotype was sampled from an adult woman with Graves' disease, either hyperthyroidism or ophthalmopathy (not recorded which). The sample consisted of peripheral blood or thyroid tissue (not recorded which). CDR3 amino acids: CSAGGSDRATDTQYF. CDR3 bases: TGCAGTGCTGGAGGGTCGGACAGGGCGACAGATACGCAGTATTTT.